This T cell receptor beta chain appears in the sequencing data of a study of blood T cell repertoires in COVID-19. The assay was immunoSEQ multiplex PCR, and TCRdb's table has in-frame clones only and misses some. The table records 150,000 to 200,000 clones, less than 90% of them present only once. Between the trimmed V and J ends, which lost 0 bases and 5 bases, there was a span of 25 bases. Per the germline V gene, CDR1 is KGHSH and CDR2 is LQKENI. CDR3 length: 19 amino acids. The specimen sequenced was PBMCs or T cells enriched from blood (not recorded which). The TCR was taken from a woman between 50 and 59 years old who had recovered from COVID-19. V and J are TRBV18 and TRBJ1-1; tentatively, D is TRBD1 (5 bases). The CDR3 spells CASSPPRKGGVARMTEAFF. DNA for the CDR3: TGTGCCAGCTCACCACCCAGGAAGGGAGGGGTGGCCCGAATGACTGAAGCTTTCTTT.